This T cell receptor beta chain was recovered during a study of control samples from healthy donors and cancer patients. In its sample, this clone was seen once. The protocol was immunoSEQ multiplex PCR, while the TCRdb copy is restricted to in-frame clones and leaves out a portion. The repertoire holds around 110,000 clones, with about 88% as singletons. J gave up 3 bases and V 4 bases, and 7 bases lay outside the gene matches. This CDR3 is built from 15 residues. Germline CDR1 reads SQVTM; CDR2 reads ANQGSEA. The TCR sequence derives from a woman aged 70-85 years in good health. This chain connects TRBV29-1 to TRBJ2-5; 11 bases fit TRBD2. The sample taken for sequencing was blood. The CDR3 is CSVVLAGGLKETQYF. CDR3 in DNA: TGCAGCGTTGTCCTAGCGGGGGGCCTGAAAGAGACCCAGTACTTC.